This TCR beta chain was captured by sequencing in a study of CD8+ T cells in alopecia areata. In the study overall: Recipient mice, approximately 6-11-week-old female C3H/HeJ animals, received skin from roughly 6-13-month-old C3H/HeJ graft donors with spontaneous alopecia.

Reverse transcription of extracted RNA yielded cDNA, which provided the sequencing template. Sequencing used immunoSEQ multiplex PCR; TCRdb keeps in-frame clones, though not all of them. The sample has approximately 110,000 clones, none seen only once. Germline CDR1 is FNHDT and CDR2 is SITEND (reference sequence). The V end was cut by 4 bases, the J end by 0 bases, with 9 bases between. This CDR3 has 14 amino acids. This clone was counted a few times. Gene names and germline match the mouse. The read terminates 4 residues before the CDR3 end, so the remaining end is supplied by the germline J gene. The TCR sequence derives from a C3H/HeJ mouse with alopecia areata. As its MHC haplotype, the strain has H2-k. V and J are TRBV19 and TRBJ2-3; D unresolved. The sequencing input was lesional skin. The CDR3 spells CASSPTSSAETLYF. The covered CDR3 bases are TGTGCCAGCAGTCCTACATCTAGTGCAGAA. Complete variable domain (other parts from reference TRBV19 and TRBJ2-3): GGIITQTPKFLIGQEGQKLTLKCQQNFNHDTMYWYRQDSGKGLRLIYYSITENDLQKGDLSEGYDASREKKSSFSLTVTSAQKNEMAVFLCASSPTSSAETLYFGSGTRLTVL.